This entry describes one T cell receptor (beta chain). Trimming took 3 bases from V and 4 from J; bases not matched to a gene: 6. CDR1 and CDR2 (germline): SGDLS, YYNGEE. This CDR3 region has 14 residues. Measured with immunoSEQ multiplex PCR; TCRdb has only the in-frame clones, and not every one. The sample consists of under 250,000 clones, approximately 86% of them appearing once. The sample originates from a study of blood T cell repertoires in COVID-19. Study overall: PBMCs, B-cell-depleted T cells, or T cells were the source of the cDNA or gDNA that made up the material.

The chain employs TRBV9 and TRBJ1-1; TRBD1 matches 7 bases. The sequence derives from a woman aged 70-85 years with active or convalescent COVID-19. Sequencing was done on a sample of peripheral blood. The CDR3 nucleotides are TGTGCCAGCAGCGCCGACAGGGTGGCCACTGAAGCTTTCTTT. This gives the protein CASSADRVATEAFF.